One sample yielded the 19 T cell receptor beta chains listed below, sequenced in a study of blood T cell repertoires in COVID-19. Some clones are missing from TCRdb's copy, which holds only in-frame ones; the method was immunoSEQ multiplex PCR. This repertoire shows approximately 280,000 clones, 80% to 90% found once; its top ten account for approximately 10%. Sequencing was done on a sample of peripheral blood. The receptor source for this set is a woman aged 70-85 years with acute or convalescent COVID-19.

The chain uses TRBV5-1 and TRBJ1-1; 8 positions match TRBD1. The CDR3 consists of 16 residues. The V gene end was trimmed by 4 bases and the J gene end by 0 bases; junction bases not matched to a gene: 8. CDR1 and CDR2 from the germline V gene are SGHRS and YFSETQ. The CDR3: CASSPGQGWMNTEAFF. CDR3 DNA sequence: TGCGCCAGCAGCCCAGGACAGGGTTGGATGAACACTGAAGCTTTCTTT. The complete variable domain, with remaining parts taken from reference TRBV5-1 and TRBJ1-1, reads KAGVTQTPRYLIKTRGQQVTLSCSPISGHRSVSWYQQTPGQGLQFLFEYFSETQRNKGNFPGRFSGRQFSNSRSEMNVSTLELGDSALYLCASSPGQGWMNTEAFFGQGTRLTVV.

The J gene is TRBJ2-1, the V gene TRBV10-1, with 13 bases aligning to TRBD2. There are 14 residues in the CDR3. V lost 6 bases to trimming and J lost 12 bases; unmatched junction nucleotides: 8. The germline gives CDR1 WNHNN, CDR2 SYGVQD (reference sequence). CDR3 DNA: TGCGCCAGCAGCGATACTAGCGGGGGGGCCAGGCAGTTCTTC. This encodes CASSDTSGGARQFF.

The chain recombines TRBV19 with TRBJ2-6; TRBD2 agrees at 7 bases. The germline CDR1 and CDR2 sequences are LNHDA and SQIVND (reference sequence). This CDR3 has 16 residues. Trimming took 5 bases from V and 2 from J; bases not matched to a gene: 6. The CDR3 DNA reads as TGTGCCAGTAGTCCACTCGGGGGGACTGGGGCCAACGTCCTGACTTTC. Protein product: CASSPLGGTGANVLTF.

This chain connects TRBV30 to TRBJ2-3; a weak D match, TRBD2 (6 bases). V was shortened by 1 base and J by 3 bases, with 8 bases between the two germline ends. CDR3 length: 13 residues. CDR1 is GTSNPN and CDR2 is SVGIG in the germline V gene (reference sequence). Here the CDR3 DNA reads TGTGCCTGGAGTGCCCGGGGGACAGATACGCAGTATTTT. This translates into CAWSARGTDTQYF. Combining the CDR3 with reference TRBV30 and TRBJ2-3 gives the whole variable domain SQTIHQWPATLVQPVGSPLSLECTVEGTSNPNLYWYRQAAGRGLQLLFYSVGIGQISSEVPQNLSASRPQDRQFILSSKKLLLSDSGFYLCAWSARGTDTQYFGPGTRLTVL.

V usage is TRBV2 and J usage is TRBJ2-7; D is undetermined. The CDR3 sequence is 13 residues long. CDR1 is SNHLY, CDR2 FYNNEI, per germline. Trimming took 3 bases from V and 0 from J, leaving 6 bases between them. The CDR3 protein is CASSESTSYEQYF. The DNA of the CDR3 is TGTGCCAGCAGTGAGTCTACCTCCTACGAGCAGTACTTC.

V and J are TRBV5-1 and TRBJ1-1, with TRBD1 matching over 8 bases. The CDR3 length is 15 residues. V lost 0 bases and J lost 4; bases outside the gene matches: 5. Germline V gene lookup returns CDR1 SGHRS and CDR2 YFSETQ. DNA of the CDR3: TGCGCCAGCAGCTTGGCAGGGGGCCTGGTCACTGAAGCTTTCTTT. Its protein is CASSLAGGLVTEAFF.

CDR3 sequence reads: CASSIDLQGVLYQPQHF. The CDR3 nucleotides read TGTGCCAGTAGTATAGACCTACAGGGGGTCTTGTATCAGCCCCAGCATTTT. The chain recombines TRBV19 with TRBJ1-5; 8 bases line up with TRBD1. V lost 0 bases, J lost 5 bases, and 9 bases stayed unmatched. Germline V gives CDR1 LNHDA, CDR2 SQIVND (reference sequence). The CDR3 length is 17 residues.

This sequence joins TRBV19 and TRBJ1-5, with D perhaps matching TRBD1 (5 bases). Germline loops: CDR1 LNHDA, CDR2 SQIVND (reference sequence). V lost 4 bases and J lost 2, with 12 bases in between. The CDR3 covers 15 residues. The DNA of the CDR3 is TGTGCCAGTAGTAACCAGGGTACGGGCAATCAGCCCCAGCATTTT. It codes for CASSNQGTGNQPQHF.

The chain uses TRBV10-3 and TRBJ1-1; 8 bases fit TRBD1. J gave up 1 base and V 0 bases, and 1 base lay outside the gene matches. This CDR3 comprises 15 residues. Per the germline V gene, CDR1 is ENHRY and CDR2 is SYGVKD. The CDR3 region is CAISESQGGNTEAFF. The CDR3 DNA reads TGTGCCATCAGTGAGTCACAGGGGGGGAACACTGAAGCTTTCTTT.

The CDR3 bases are TGTGCCAGCAGCCAAGAATTGACTAACTCCTACGAGCAGTACTTC. Protein sequence: CASSQELTNSYEQYF. This chain uses TRBV3-1 (or the pseudogene TRBV3-2) with TRBJ2-7, with TRBD2 as a possible D gene (5 bases). The V and J ends lost 0 bases and 0 bases respectively, with 9 bases between them. There are 15 residues in the CDR3. Germline assignment: CDR1 LGHDT and CDR2 YNNKEL (reference sequence).

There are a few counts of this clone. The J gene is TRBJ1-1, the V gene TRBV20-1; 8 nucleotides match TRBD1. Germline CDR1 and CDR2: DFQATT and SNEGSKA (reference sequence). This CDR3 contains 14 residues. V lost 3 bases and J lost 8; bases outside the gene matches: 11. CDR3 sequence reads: CSASHRDRSTEAFF. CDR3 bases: TGCAGTGCTAGTCATCGGGACAGGAGTACCGAAGCTTTCTTT.

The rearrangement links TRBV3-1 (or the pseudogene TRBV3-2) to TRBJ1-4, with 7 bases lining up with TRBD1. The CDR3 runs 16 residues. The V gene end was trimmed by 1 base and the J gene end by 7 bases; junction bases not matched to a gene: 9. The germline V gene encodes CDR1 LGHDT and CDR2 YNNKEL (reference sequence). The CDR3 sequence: CASSQARTAGGEKLFF. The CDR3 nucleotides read TGTGCCAGCAGCCAAGCCCGGACCGCAGGGGGTGAAAAACTGTTTTTT.

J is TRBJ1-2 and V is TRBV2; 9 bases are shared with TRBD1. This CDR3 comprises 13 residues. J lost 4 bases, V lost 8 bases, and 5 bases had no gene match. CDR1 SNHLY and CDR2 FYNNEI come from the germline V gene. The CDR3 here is CASVGQGPYGYTF. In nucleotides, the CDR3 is TGTGCCAGCGTGGGACAGGGTCCCTATGGCTACACCTTC.

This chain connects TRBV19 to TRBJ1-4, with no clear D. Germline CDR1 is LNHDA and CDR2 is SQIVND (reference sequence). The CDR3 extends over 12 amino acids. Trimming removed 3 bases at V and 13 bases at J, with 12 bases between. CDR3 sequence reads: CASSMLLGGLFF. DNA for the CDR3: TGTGCCAGTAGTATGCTTCTTGGAGGACTGTTTTTT.

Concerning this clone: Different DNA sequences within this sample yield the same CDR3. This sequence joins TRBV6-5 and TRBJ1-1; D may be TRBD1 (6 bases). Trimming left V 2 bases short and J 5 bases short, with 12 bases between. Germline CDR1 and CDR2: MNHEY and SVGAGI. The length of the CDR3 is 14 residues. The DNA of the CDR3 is TGTGCCAGCAGTTACAGGGGAGGGGGAACTGAAGCTTTCTTT. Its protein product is CASSYRGGGTEAFF.

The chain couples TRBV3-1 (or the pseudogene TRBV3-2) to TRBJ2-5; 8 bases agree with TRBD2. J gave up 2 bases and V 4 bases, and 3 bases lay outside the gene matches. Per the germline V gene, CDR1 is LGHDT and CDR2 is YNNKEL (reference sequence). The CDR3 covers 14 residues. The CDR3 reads CASSRGGGQETQYF. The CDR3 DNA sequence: TGTGCCAGCAGCCGGGGCGGGGGGCAAGAGACCCAGTACTTC.

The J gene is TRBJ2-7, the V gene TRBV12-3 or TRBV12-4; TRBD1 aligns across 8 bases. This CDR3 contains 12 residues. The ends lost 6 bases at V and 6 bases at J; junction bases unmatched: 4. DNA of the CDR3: TGTGCCAGCAGCCCCGACAGGGGCGAGCAGTACTTC. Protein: CASSPDRGEQYF.

CDR3 residues: CASSPRGFYTGELFF. CDR3 DNA sequence: TGTGCCAGCAGCCCCAGGGGATTTTACACCGGGGAGCTGTTTTTT. The chain carries TRBV5-6 and TRBJ2-2; D is perhaps TRBD1 (6 bases). V dropped 4 bases and J dropped 3 bases, with 13 bases sitting between them. The CDR3 extends over 15 amino acids. Germline lookup yields CDR1 SGHDT and CDR2 YYEEEE. Drawing the rest from reference TRBV5-6 and TRBJ2-2, the complete variable domain is DAGVTQSPTHLIKTRGQQVTLRCSPKSGHDTVSWYQQALGQGPQFIFQYYEEEERQRGNFPDRFSGHQFPNYSSELNVNALLLGDSALYLCASSPRGFYTGELFFGEGSRLTVL.

The DNA for the CDR3 is TGTGCCAGCAGCTTGGGCTATCGGACAGGGGGGGATACGCAGTATTTT. Its translation: CASSLGYRTGGDTQYF. This rearrangement joins TRBV5-4 to TRBJ2-3; TRBD1 aligns across 10 bases. This CDR3 spans 16 amino acids. Germline assignment: CDR1 SGHNT and CDR2 YYREEE (reference sequence). Germline trimming cut 0 bases from V and 6 bases from J; bases unmatched to any gene: 7. Full variable domain (rest looked up from reference TRBV5-4 and TRBJ2-3): ETGVTQSPTHLIKTRGQQVTLRCSSQSGHNTVSWYQQALGQGPQFIFQYYREEENGRGNFPPRFSGLQFPNYSSELNVNALELDDSALYLCASSLGYRTGGDTQYFGPGTRLTVL.